This T cell receptor (beta chain) was obtained from a study of CD8+ T cells in alopecia areata. Study-wide background: Administration of oral tofacitinib to treated patients was at 5 to 10 mg twice daily. General study points: Clonality exceeded that of normal scalp in lesional scalp, most notably in alopecia totalis/universalis.

The CDR3 runs to 16 residues. Per germline, CDR1 SGHAT and CDR2 FQNNGV. V was shortened by 5 bases and J by 12 bases, with 23 bases between the two germline ends. This clone was seen only a few times. Its matching antigen is unknown. Noted treatment: oral pan-JAK inhibitor, 5-10 mg twice daily. Sampling of alopecia areata patients yielded lesional scalp punch biopsies as well as peripheral blood. In each case, RNA was isolated and then reverse transcribed into cDNA as the sequencing template. The repertoire was sequenced with immunoSEQ multiplex PCR; TCRdb's copy has only in-frame clones and lacks some. The table records over 150,000 clones, less than 70% of them present only once.

This clonotype was obtained from a human donor with alopecia areata. This chain joins TRBV11-2 and TRBJ1-6, with D perhaps matching TRBD1 (5 bases). Here the sequenced sample was CD8+ T cells sorted from blood, taken at week 24, from a patient treated with tofacitinib. The CDR3 DNA reads as TGTGCCAGCAGCGACAGCTCCGGGACGTCAGGAAGACCCCTCCACTTT. It specifies CASSDSSGTSGRPLHF.